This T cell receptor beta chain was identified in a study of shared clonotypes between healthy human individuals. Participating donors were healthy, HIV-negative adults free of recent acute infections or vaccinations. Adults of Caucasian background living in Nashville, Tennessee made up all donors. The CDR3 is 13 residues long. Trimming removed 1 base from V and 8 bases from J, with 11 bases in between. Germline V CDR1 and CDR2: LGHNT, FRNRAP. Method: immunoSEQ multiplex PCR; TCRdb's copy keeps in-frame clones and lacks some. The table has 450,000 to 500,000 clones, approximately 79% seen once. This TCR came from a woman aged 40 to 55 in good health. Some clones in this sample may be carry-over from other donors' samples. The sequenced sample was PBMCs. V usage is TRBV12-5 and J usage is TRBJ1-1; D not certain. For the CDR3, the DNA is TGTGCTAGTGGTTTGGGAGGCAGGAGGGAAGCTTTCTTT. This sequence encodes CASGLGGRREAFF. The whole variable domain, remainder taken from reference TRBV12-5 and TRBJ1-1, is DARVTQTPRHKVTEMGQEVTMRCQPILGHNTVFWYRQTMMQGLELLAYFRNRAPLDDSGMPKDRFSAEMPDATLATLKIQPSEPRDSAVYFCASGLGGRREAFFGQGTRLTVV.